This T cell receptor (beta chain) was documented in a study of cytotoxic CD8 clonotypes in ibrutinib-treated CLL. The repertoire was sequenced with immunoSEQ multiplex PCR; TCRdb's copy has only in-frame clones and lacks some. The sample holds about 49,000 clones, about half seen once. The V gene end was trimmed by 5 bases and the J gene end by 11 bases; junction bases not matched to a gene: 6. From germline, CDR1 is MNHEY and CDR2 SMNVEV (reference sequence). The CDR3 totals 14 residues. Here the sequenced sample was PBMCs, taken after 12 months of ibrutinib treatment. This TCR was sampled from a human donor with chronic lymphocytic leukemia. V usage is TRBV27 and J usage is TRBJ2-1, with TRBD2 identical over 13 bases. CDR3 sequence reads: CASSPGLAGTKQFF. The CDR3, as DNA: TGTGCCAGCAGTCCGGGACTAGCGGGAACTAAGCAGTTCTTC.